One sample yielded the 32 T cell receptor beta chains listed below, sequenced in a study of human T cells and chemical hapten exposure. TCRdb passed the RACE reads through MiXCR, listing each CDR3 protein once. The table lists 150,000 to 200,000 distinct CDR3 sequences, 25% to 35% of them singletons. Documented time point: patch test 3, about 24 weeks after DPC sensitization. This sample's treatment: therapeutic diphenylcyclopropenone sensitization with weekly scalp DPC. Sequencing used whole blood, obtained in connection with sensitization to the hapten diphenylcyclopropenone (DPC). The receptors shown here come from a woman under 30 with alopecia areata. Some clones in this sample may be carry-over from other donors' samples.

The rearrangement joins TRBV2 to TRBJ2-1; TRBD2 matches 9 bases. After removal of 3 bases from V and 7 bases from J, the junction contained 7 bases not matched to a gene. The CDR3 is 15 residues long. Germline-derived CDR1 and CDR2 are SNHLY and FYNNEI. The CDR3 DNA reads as TGTGCCAGCAGTGATGTTAGCGGGAGAGCTAATGAGCAGTTCTTC. Amino acid sequence: CASSDVSGRANEQFF.

The V call is TRBV12-3 or TRBV12-4, the J call TRBJ1-5; D is perhaps TRBD1 (6 bases). CDR3 length: 14 residues. Trimming stripped 5 bases from V and 1 base from J, with 9 bases between. CDR3 in DNA: TGTGCCAGCAGTGGGGGGCTCAGCAATCAGCCCCAGCATTTT. Protein sequence: CASSGGLSNQPQHF.

This clonotype was detected a few times. V usage is TRBV5-6 and J usage is TRBJ1-2; D ambiguous. Germline-derived CDR1 and CDR2 are SGHDT and YYEEEE. This CDR3 has 12 residues. Deletions cut 4 bases from V and 8 bases from J, with 12 bases between. The CDR3 DNA sequence: TGTGCCAGCAGCCTCAGTTCGGACGGCTACACCTTC. Encoded protein: CASSLSSDGYTF.

The chain is built from TRBV10-2 and TRBJ2-1, with 12 positions matching TRBD2. The V and J ends lost 7 bases and 11 bases, in that order; junction bases with no gene match: 9. Germline CDR1 and CDR2: WSHSY and SAAADI. The CDR3 contains 14 residues. The CDR3 nucleotides are TGCGCCAGCACCGCTAGCGGGGGGGCCACCCAGCAGTTCTTC. Protein product: CASTASGGATQQFF.

The genes are TRBV20-1 and TRBJ2-5; perhaps TRBD2 as D (5 bases). This CDR3 is built from 14 residues. Trimming cost V 6 bases and J 1 base, with 15 bases left between them. Germline CDR1 reads DFQATT; CDR2 reads SNEGSKA (reference sequence). CDR3 region: CSATADGVQETQYF. CDR3 bases: TGCAGTGCAACCGCAGACGGGGTCCAAGAGACCCAGTACTTC.

This clonotype was seen only a few times. This CDR3 reads CASSFYRQPKQNEQFF. In DNA form, the CDR3 reads TGTGCCAGCAGCTTTTACAGGCAGCCAAAACAAAATGAGCAGTTCTTC. V gene TRBV7-2 combines with J gene TRBJ2-1; TRBD1 might be the D (5 bases). CDR3 length: 16 residues. The germline V gene encodes CDR1 SGHTA and CDR2 FQGNSA. V lost 3 bases to trimming and J lost 7 bases, with 19 bases between them.

This clonotype was seen more than once but under ten times. The chain uses TRBV20-1 and TRBJ1-1, with a weak D call TRBD1 (6 bases). The germline V gene encodes CDR1 DFQATT and CDR2 SNEGSKA (reference sequence). This CDR3 is built from 13 residues. V was clipped by 6 bases and J by 4 bases, with 15 bases between them. The CDR3 here is CSANGKGGTEAFF. The CDR3 DNA reads TGCAGTGCGAACGGGAAGGGGGGCACTGAAGCTTTCTTT.

This clonotype is deemed medium-sized (0.01 to 0.1%). The rearrangement links TRBV4-2 to TRBJ1-2; possibly TRBD1 for D (5 bases). The germline V and J ends were trimmed by 0 bases and 0 bases, with 20 bases remaining between them. Germline assignment: CDR1 LGHNA and CDR2 YNFKEQ. The CDR3 sequence is 19 residues long. CDR3 DNA: TGTGCCAGCAGCCAAGAGCCCGGGACGGTTCCCCCTACTAACTATGGCTACACCTTC. It specifies CASSQEPGTVPPTNYGYTF.

In its sample, this clonotype was seen a few times. The rearrangement links TRBV29-1 to TRBJ1-1; D is perhaps TRBD1 (6 bases). Per the germline V gene, CDR1 is SQVTM and CDR2 is ANQGSEA. The V and J ends lost 8 bases and 6 bases respectively, with 10 bases between them. The CDR3 spans 10 residues. Here the CDR3 reads CSIQGPEAFF. As DNA, the CDR3 is TGCAGCATCCAGGGGCCTGAAGCTTTCTTT.

The chain carries TRBV5-1 and TRBJ2-5; 8 bases are a match to TRBD2. This CDR3 spans 15 amino acids. Germline values: CDR1 SGHRS, CDR2 YFSETQ. The V segment lost 7 bases and the J segment 2 bases; nucleotides outside the gene matches: 10. The CDR3 DNA reads as TGCGCCAGCCGGGATAGCGGGGAATTTCAAGAGACCCAGTACTTC. This encodes CASRDSGEFQETQYF. Full variable domain (remainder filled in from reference TRBV5-1 and TRBJ2-5): KAGVTQTPRYLIKTRGQQVTLSCSPISGHRSVSWYQQTPGQGLQFLFEYFSETQRNKGNFPGRFSGRQFSNSRSEMNVSTLELGDSALYLCASRDSGEFQETQYFGPGTRLLVL.

There are many counts of this clonotype. The CDR3 loop reads CASSASMRTSATGELFF. The CDR3 DNA sequence: TGTGCCAGCAGCGCTTCCATGAGGACTAGCGCTACCGGGGAGCTGTTTTTT. This chain connects TRBV9 to TRBJ2-2; TRBD2 matches at 9 bases. The germline V gene has CDR1 SGDLS and CDR2 YYNGEE. The CDR3 is made up of 17 amino acids. J lost 5 bases, V lost 3 bases, and 11 bases had no gene match.

This chain uses TRBV29-1 with TRBJ1-1, with D possibly matching TRBD1 (6 bases). The V end lost 7 bases, the J end lost 4 bases, and 10 bases lay between the germline ends. Per the germline V gene, CDR1 is SQVTM and CDR2 is ANQGSEA. The CDR3 contains 11 residues. CDR3 nucleotides: TGCAGCGCTAACAGGGCCACTGAAGCTTTCTTT. This encodes CSANRATEAFF.

The V gene is TRBV10-2, the J gene TRBJ2-7, with D possibly being TRBD1 (5 bases). V was trimmed by 6 bases and J by 2 bases, leaving 8 bases between them. In germline, CDR1 is WSHSY, CDR2 SAAADI. This CDR3 spans 12 amino acids. Written as DNA, the CDR3 is TGCGCCAGCAGGCAGGGCCCCTACGAGCAGTACTTC. Amino acid sequence: CASRQGPYEQYF.

Details on this clonotype: A much larger clone lies a single base off, so this may be a read error. This chain uses TRBV4-3 with TRBJ2-2; the D gene is possibly TRBD1 (5 bases). CDR1 is LGHNA and CDR2 is YSLEER in the germline V gene. V dropped 1 base and J dropped 6 bases, with 9 bases sitting between them. CDR3 size: 14 residues. The CDR3, as DNA: TGCGCCAGCAGCCAAGTTCAGGGCGCCGGGGAGCTGTTTTTT. Protein sequence: CASSQVQGAGELFF.

This clonotype was seen more than once but under ten times. This rearrangement joins TRBV25-1 to TRBJ2-7; 7 bases align to TRBD2. The germline CDR1 and CDR2 sequences are MGHDK and SYGVNS. There are 14 residues in the CDR3. With V trimmed by 8 bases and J by 2 bases, 9 bases remained unmatched. CDR3 bases: TGTGCCAGCGTCGGGGGGACGGCGACCTACGAGCAGTACTTC. It yields the protein CASVGGTATYEQYF.

V and J are TRBV2 and TRBJ1-6; D call uncertain. The CDR3 runs 12 residues. Trimming took off 8 bases at V and 5 bases at J, with 7 bases between the two ends. CDR1 SNHLY and CDR2 FYNNEI come from the germline V gene. The CDR3 DNA sequence: TGTGCCAGCGGACTGGATAATTCACCCCTCCACTTT. Translating gives CASGLDNSPLHF.

The chain couples TRBV7-8 to TRBJ2-1; the match to TRBD2 covers 8 bases. J lost 7 bases, V lost 1 base, and 3 bases had no gene match. Germline V gene data show CDR1 as SGHVS and CDR2 as FQNEAQ. There are 14 residues in the CDR3. The CDR3 loop is CASSLVGRGNEQFF. In nucleotides, the CDR3 is TGTGCCAGCAGCTTAGTCGGGAGGGGGAATGAGCAGTTCTTC. The complete variable domain, with remaining parts taken from reference TRBV7-8 and TRBJ2-1, reads GAGVSQSPRYKVAKRGQDVALRCDPISGHVSLFWYQQALGQGPEFLTYFQNEAQLDKSGLPSDRFFAERPEGSVSTLKIQRTQQEDSAVYLCASSLVGRGNEQFFGPGTRLTVL.

This clonotype was counted only a few times. CDR3 bases: TGTGCCAGCAGCCGCCGTAGCACAGATACGCAGTATTTT. Translated: CASSRRSTDTQYF. V gene TRBV14 combines with J gene TRBJ2-3, with D uncertain. Germline assignment: CDR1 SGHDN and CDR2 FVKESK. With 4 bases removed from V and 0 bases from J, the gap between germline ends came to 5 bases. The CDR3 is 13 amino acids.

The rearrangement links TRBV7-2 to TRBJ2-6; the D is unclear. Trimming took off 4 bases at V and 7 bases at J, with 5 bases between the two ends. Germline CDR1 is SGHTA and CDR2 is FQGNSA. The CDR3 has 12 residues. The CDR3 region has the DNA TGTGCCAGCAGCTCCTCAGCCAACGTCCTGACTTTC. Amino acid sequence: CASSSSANVLTF.

This clonotype was picked up one time. The chain couples TRBV6-5 to TRBJ1-5; 7 positions match TRBD1. Germline V gene sequence: CDR1 MNHEY, CDR2 SVGAGI. After removal of 6 bases from V and 5 bases from J, the junction contained 10 bases not matched to a gene. CDR3 size: 15 residues. The CDR3 nucleotides are TGTGCCAGCAGACGCCGGGGGACAGAATATCAGCCCCAGCATTTT. Amino acid sequence: CASRRRGTEYQPQHF.

The rearrangement uses TRBV27 and TRBJ2-7; D call uncertain. This CDR3 region has 14 residues. Trimming cost V 5 bases and J 0 bases, with 11 bases left between them. The germline V gene has CDR1 MNHEY and CDR2 SMNVEV (reference sequence). The DNA for the CDR3 is TGTGCCAGCAGTCCCCGTCACTTCTCCTACGAGCAGTACTTC. Encoded protein: CASSPRHFSYEQYF.

The gene calls are TRBV29-1 and TRBJ2-3; D is uncertain. The length of the CDR3 is 13 residues. CDR1 SQVTM and CDR2 ANQGSEA come from the germline V gene. V was clipped by 7 bases and J by 5 bases, with 16 bases between them. CDR3 protein: CSADGSRGDTQYF. In nucleotides, the CDR3 is TGCAGCGCTGACGGGTCGCGCGGAGATACGCAGTATTTT.

This clonotype was seen more than once but under ten times. This chain links TRBV3-1 with TRBJ1-2, with no clear D. This CDR3 region has 13 residues. The germline V gene has CDR1 LGHDT and CDR2 YNNKEL (reference sequence). The V and J ends lost 0 bases and 4 bases respectively, with 6 bases between them. CDR3 DNA: TGTGCCAGCAGCCAAGAACCGTCCTATGGCTACACCTTC. Translating it yields CASSQEPSYGYTF.

On this clonotype itself: The junction departs from germline at one end; a sequencing error may be responsible. The gene calls are TRBV7-2 and TRBJ2-5, with D maybe TRBD1 (5 bases). Germline V gene lookup returns CDR1 SGHTA and CDR2 FQGNSA. The CDR3 runs to 12 residues. The CDR3: CASSLMDTPHHF. DNA for the CDR3: TGTGCCAGCAGCTTAATGGACACTCCACACCACTTC.

This clonotype was counted a few times. The chain joins TRBV10-3 to TRBJ2-4; TRBD2 matches at 15 bases. Germline assignment: CDR1 ENHRY and CDR2 SYGVKD. Trimming removed 10 bases from V and 3 bases from J; junction bases left unmatched: 7. The CDR3 spans 16 residues. CDR3 nucleotide sequence: TGTGCCACCGGGGGACTAGCGGGGGGTTACAAAAACATTCAGTACTTC. It is translated as CATGGLAGGYKNIQYF.

V usage is TRBV25-1 and J usage is TRBJ2-5, with D tentatively TRBD1 or TRBD2 (5 bases each). From germline, CDR1 is MGHDK and CDR2 SYGVNS. With 0 bases removed from V and 5 bases from J, the gap between germline ends came to 7 bases. The CDR3 length is 13 residues. CDR3 residues: CASSEYGGETQYF. The CDR3 DNA sequence: TGTGCCAGCAGTGAATATGGGGGTGAGACCCAGTACTTC.

The rearrangement joins TRBV20-1 to TRBJ2-7; maybe TRBD2 (5 bases). The CDR3 consists of 15 residues. CDR1 and CDR2 (germline): DFQATT, SNEGSKA (reference sequence). Trimming cost V 6 bases and J 11 bases, with 29 bases left between them. CDR3 coding DNA: TGCAGTGCCAGAAGGACCCCTCCGCGGATAGTCGGGGAGTACTTC. Protein sequence: CSARRTPPRIVGEYF.

This clonotype was recorded a few times. The chain links TRBV20-1 to TRBJ2-1, with a possible D match to TRBD2 (5 bases). Germline loops: CDR1 DFQATT, CDR2 SNEGSKA (reference sequence). Trimming cost V 4 bases and J 2 bases, with 9 bases left between them. The CDR3 spans 13 residues. CDR3 DNA: TGCAGTGCTACCCAAGCGGCCTACAATGAGCAGTTCTTC. Amino acids: CSATQAAYNEQFF.

The V call is TRBV7-6, the J call TRBJ1-5, with 7 bases that match TRBD1. The CDR3 extends over 15 amino acids. With V trimmed by 3 bases and J by 5 bases, 7 bases remained unmatched. CDR1 and CDR2 (germline): SGHVS, FNYEAQ. This chain's CDR3 is CASSLGTDPDQPQHF. In DNA, the CDR3 is TGTGCCAGCAGCTTGGGGACAGATCCTGATCAGCCCCAGCATTTT.

The chain links TRBV20-1 to TRBJ2-7; TRBD2 aligns across 9 bases. The V and J ends lost 1 base and 3 bases, in that order; junction bases with no gene match: 4. This CDR3 is 14 amino acids long. Germline CDR1 and CDR2: DFQATT and SNEGSKA (reference sequence). The DNA of the CDR3 is TGCAGTGCTAGAGTTCCTAGCGGGGTCTACGAGCAGTACTTC. This translates into CSARVPSGVYEQYF.

The table lists this clonotype with a few counts. The chain employs TRBV10-3 and TRBJ1-1; D not resolved. CDR1 and CDR2 from the germline V gene are ENHRY and SYGVKD. This CDR3 region has 15 residues. V was trimmed by 6 bases and J by 0 bases, leaving 14 bases between them. The CDR3 loop is CAISPQKLMNTEAFF. The CDR3 coding sequence is TGTGCCATCAGCCCACAGAAACTGATGAACACTGAAGCTTTCTTT.

This clonotype was detected only a few times. V usage is TRBV30 and J usage is TRBJ2-1; D is unclear. CDR3 length: 11 amino acids. The ends were cut back, 0 bases at V and 5 bases at J, with 2 bases in the middle. Germline V gene lookup returns CDR1 GTSNPN and CDR2 SVGIG (reference sequence). This CDR3 is CAWSVNNEQFF. The CDR3 nucleotides read TGTGCCTGGAGTGTGAACAATGAGCAGTTCTTC.